This T cell receptor beta chain was identified in a study of CD8+ T cells in alopecia areata. The CDR3 consists of 15 residues. After removal of 3 bases from V and 6 bases from J, the junction contained 6 bases not matched to a gene. In germline, CDR1 is MNHEY, CDR2 SMNVEV (reference sequence). Researchers took lesional scalp punch biopsies and peripheral blood from people who were alopecia areata patients. Isolated RNA was reverse transcribed into cDNA used as the sequencing template. Clones were sequenced by immunoSEQ multiplex PCR, and TCRdb holds only the in-frame ones, with some missing. This table has 150,000 to 200,000 clones, around 50% appearing once.

The clonotype comes from a human donor with alopecia areata. This chain joins TRBV27 and TRBJ1-5, with 9 positions matching TRBD1. Sequenced material: CD4+ T cells sorted from blood, taken at week 0. The CDR3 DNA reads as TGTGCCAGCAGTTTGGGTACAGGGGGCGGTCAGCCCCAGCATTTT. Its protein is CASSLGTGGGQPQHF.